This TCR beta chain came from a study of PD-1 blockade in classical Hodgkin lymphoma. Broader study findings: Relapsed/refractory patients reportedly had the lowest baseline TCR diversity, below newly diagnosed patients, who were below healthy donors. By cycle point C4D1, TCR diversity had risen significantly in CD4+ cells (but not CD8+ cells). Differences between repertoires have undefined causes, possibly disease activity or prior therapy.

Deletions cut 4 bases from V and 1 base from J, with 16 bases between. Germline assignment: CDR1 KGHSH and CDR2 LQKENI. The CDR3 is 16 amino acids. As concerns this clone: The antigen remains undetermined.

As to time point: cycle 4 day 1 (C4D1), after more than five weeks of nivolumab. Relapses following autologous stem cell transplantation were seen in all patients, with brentuximab vedotin exposure varying. Profiling relied on immunoSEQ multiplex PCR, and the TCRdb table lists in-frame clones only, not all of them. The table records about 24,000 clones, approximately 80% of them present only once. The sequence was collected from a human donor with classical Hodgkin lymphoma. The sequences come from peripheral blood mononuclear cells (PBMCs), collected before the fourth cycle of nivolumab. The rearrangement uses TRBV18 and TRBJ1-1; perhaps TRBD1 as D (5 bases). The CDR3 nucleotides are TGTGCCAGCTCACTAGCAGGGATTGGGGGGAACACTGAAGCTTTCTTT. This gives the protein CASSLAGIGGNTEAFF.